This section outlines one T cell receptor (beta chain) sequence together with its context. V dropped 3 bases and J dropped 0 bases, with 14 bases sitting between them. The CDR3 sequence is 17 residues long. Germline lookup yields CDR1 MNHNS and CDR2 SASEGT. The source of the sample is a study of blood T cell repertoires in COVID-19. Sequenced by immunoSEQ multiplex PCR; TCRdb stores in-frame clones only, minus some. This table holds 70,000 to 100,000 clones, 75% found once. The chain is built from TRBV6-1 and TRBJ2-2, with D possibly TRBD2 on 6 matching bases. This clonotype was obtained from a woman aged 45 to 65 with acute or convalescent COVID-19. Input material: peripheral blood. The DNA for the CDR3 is TGTGCCAGCAGTGAGGATTGGGGACTCCCGAACACCGGGGAGCTGTTTTTT. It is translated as CASSEDWGLPNTGELFF.